The table lists the clone carrying this TCR beta chain with many counts. The entry originates in a study of blood T cells in healthy people across ages. The CDR3 has 12 residues. Trimming took off 4 bases at V and 8 bases at J, with 11 bases between the two ends. Germline loops: CDR1 LGHDT, CDR2 YNNKEL (reference sequence). PCR was performed a second time for roughly 7 to 11 cycles using a sample-barcoded 5' primer and a J-beta primer mix. TCRdb reanalysed the 5' RACE reads using MiXCR and keeps one entry per CDR3 protein. This sample has about 670,000 distinct CDR3 sequences, with over 40% found just once.

This receptor was taken from a woman older than 75 in good health. Sample: blood. The gene calls are TRBV3-1 and TRBJ1-2; D not certain. CDR3 bases: TGTGCCAGCAGCCTCACGGGGAAAGGCTACACCTTC. Protein product: CASSLTGKGYTF.